This passage covers 15 T cell receptor beta chains from one sample sequenced in a study of siplizumab effects on memory and regulatory T cells. Here immunoSEQ multiplex PCR was the method, and the copy in TCRdb shows in-frame clones only, minus some. The sample lists tens of thousands of clones; under 95% were seen once. The sample taken for sequencing was CD8+ T cells sorted from blood. Every receptor here comes from a human donor in good health.

The chain combines TRBV25-1 with TRBJ2-7; D remains ambiguous. The CDR3 extends over 10 amino acids. The germline V gene encodes CDR1 MGHDK and CDR2 SYGVNS. Trimming left V 3 bases short and J 5 bases short, with 2 bases between. CDR3 region: CASSDHEQYF. The DNA of the CDR3 is TGTGCCAGCAGTGACCACGAGCAGTACTTC.

The V gene is TRBV4-1, the J gene TRBJ2-1; the match to TRBD1 covers 8 bases. V lost 5 bases and J lost 9; bases outside the gene matches: 9. The CDR3 spans 14 residues. Germline CDR1 and CDR2: MGHRA and YSYEKL. The CDR3 spells CASSITDRDFEQFF. The CDR3 DNA reads as TGCGCCAGCAGCATAACGGACAGGGATTTTGAGCAGTTCTTC.

Here the CDR3 reads CASSLLGRNEQYF. The CDR3 region has the DNA TGTGCCAGCTCCTTACTGGGGAGGAACGAGCAGTACTTC. The chain uses TRBV6-5 and TRBJ2-7; the D gene is possibly TRBD2 (6 bases). V shed 8 bases and J shed 5 bases, with 16 bases lying between them. CDR1 is MNHEY and CDR2 is SVGAGI in the germline V gene. CDR3 length: 13 amino acids.

The chain combines TRBV7-9 with TRBJ2-5; no firm D call. V was shortened by 4 bases and J by 2 bases, with 14 bases between the two germline ends. Germline CDR1 is SEHNR and CDR2 is FQNEAQ (reference sequence). The CDR3 spans 15 residues. Here the CDR3 reads CASSSRVALQETQYF. CDR3 sequence (DNA): TGTGCCAGCAGCTCCCGCGTGGCCCTGCAAGAGACCCAGTACTTC.

This chain uses TRBV21-1 with TRBJ1-2. TRBV21-1 is a pseudogene segment. The CDR3 has 10 residues. CDR3 sequence: CASKDYGYTF. In DNA form, the CDR3 reads TGTGCCAGCAAAGACTATGGCTACACCTTC.

The chain links TRBV6-5 to TRBJ2-7; D remains unclear. This CDR3 region has 10 residues. The germline V gene encodes CDR1 MNHEY and CDR2 SVGAGI. V lost 7 bases and J lost 1, with 2 bases in between. This CDR3 is CASTSYEQYF. The CDR3 DNA sequence: TGTGCCAGCACTTCCTACGAGCAGTACTTC.

This chain links TRBV7-3 with TRBJ2-2; 7 positions agree with TRBD2. The germline gives CDR1 SGHTA, CDR2 FQGTGA. V trimming: 5 bases; J trimming: 3 bases; junction bases outside the gene matches: 6. This CDR3 comprises 15 residues. The CDR3 DNA follows: TGTGCCAGCAGCCCTAGCGGTTTTGACACCGGGGAGCTGTTTTTT. This gives the protein CASSPSGFDTGELFF.

This clone was seen only once. The V call is TRBV10-2, the J call TRBJ1-1; 7 bases are shared with TRBD1. The CDR3 has 18 amino acids. J was trimmed by 3 bases and V by 4 bases; bases with no gene match: 17. Germline CDR1 and CDR2: WSHSY and SAAADI. In DNA form, the CDR3 reads TGCGCCAGCAGTGGGCAACAGGGGATTTGGGTCAGCGACACTGAAGCTTTCTTT. It translates to CASSGQQGIWVSDTEAFF.

The CDR3 protein is CASSRRQSNQPQHF. The CDR3, as DNA: TGTGCCAGCAGCCGCAGACAGAGCAATCAGCCCCAGCATTTT. The rearrangement links TRBV7-8 to TRBJ1-5; TRBD1 is a possible D gene (5 bases). V shed 5 bases and J shed 1 base, with 9 bases lying between them. The germline gives CDR1 SGHVS, CDR2 FQNEAQ. This CDR3 contains 14 residues.

V usage is TRBV4-1 and J usage is TRBJ2-2, with no clear D. Trimming pared 2 bases from V and 2 bases from J, leaving 6 bases between. Germline CDR1 reads MGHRA; CDR2 reads YSYEKL. The CDR3 is made up of 14 amino acids. The CDR3 sequence: CASSQWANTGELFF. In DNA form, the CDR3 reads TGCGCCAGCAGCCAATGGGCCAACACCGGGGAGCTGTTTTTT.

The chain has TRBV2 and TRBJ2-1; D unclear. V lost 2 bases, J lost 6 bases, and 14 bases lay in between. CDR3 length: 15 amino acids. CDR1 SNHLY and CDR2 FYNNEI come from the germline V gene. In nucleotides, the CDR3 is TGTGCCAGCAGTGAACTTTCCGGAGTTCTCAATGAGCAGTTCTTC. The encoded protein is CASSELSGVLNEQFF.

The chain is built from TRBV11-2 and TRBJ2-3; 10 bases are shared with TRBD2. The trim removed 2 bases at V and 5 bases at J, leaving 4 bases unmatched. From germline, CDR1 is SGHAT and CDR2 FQNNGV. CDR3 length: 15 residues. CDR3 protein: CASSLLAGAGDTQYF. In DNA, the CDR3 is TGTGCCAGCAGCTTACTAGCGGGAGCTGGAGATACGCAGTATTTT.

The chain uses TRBV27 and TRBJ1-4; D gene uncertain. V shed 6 bases and J shed 3 bases, with 11 bases lying between them. Germline V gives CDR1 MNHEY, CDR2 SMNVEV (reference sequence). The CDR3 is 14 amino acids. As DNA, the CDR3 is TGTGCCAGCAGGGGCTCCTTGGCTAATGAAAAACTGTTTTTT. This encodes CASRGSLANEKLFF.

CDR3 bases: TGTGCTAGTGGGGAAGGGACAGATAACACCGGGGAGCTGTTTTTT. This translates into CASGEGTDNTGELFF. V and J are TRBV12-5 and TRBJ2-2; 7 nucleotides line up with TRBD1. The junction had 6 bases not matched to a gene; V was cut back by 6 bases and J by 2 bases. This CDR3 has 15 residues. Looked up from germline, CDR1 is LGHNT and CDR2 is FRNRAP.

This chain links TRBV4-2 with TRBJ2-1; 14 nucleotides agree with TRBD2. The length of the CDR3 is 18 residues. The ends lost 6 bases at V and 0 bases at J; junction bases unmatched: 7. Germline V gene lookup returns CDR1 LGHNA and CDR2 YNFKEQ. The CDR3 sequence: CASSPTSGGVSSYNEQFF. CDR3 sequence (DNA): TGTGCCAGCAGTCCGACTAGCGGGGGGGTAAGCTCCTACAATGAGCAGTTCTTC.